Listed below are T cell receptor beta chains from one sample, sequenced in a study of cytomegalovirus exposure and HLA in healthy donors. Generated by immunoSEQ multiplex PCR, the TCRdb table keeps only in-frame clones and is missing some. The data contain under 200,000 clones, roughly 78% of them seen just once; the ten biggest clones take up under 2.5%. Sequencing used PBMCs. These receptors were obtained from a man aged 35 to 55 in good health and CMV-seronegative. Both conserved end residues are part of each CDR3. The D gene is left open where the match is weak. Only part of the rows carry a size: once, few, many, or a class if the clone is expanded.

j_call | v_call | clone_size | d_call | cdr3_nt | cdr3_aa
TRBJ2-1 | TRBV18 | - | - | TGTGCCAGCTCACCATTGTTGGTGGCAGGTGGGTCCCACAATGAGCAGTTCTTC | CASSPLLVAGGSHNEQFF
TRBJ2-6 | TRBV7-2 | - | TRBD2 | TGTGCCAGCATCCAAACTAGCGGGAGTGCAGGGGCCAACGTCCTGACTTTC | CASIQTSGSAGANVLTF
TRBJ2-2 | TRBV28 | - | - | TGTGCCAGCAATGGTCTCGGTCTGGTGACCGGGGAGCTGTTTTTT | CASNGLGLVTGELFF
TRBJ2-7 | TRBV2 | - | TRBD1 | TGTGCCAGCAGGACAGGGGGACTGACCTACGAGCAGTACTTC | CASRTGGLTYEQYF
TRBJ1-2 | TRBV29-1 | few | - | TGCAGCGTTAGGGGGGGTAACTATGGCTACACCTTC | CSVRGGNYGYTF
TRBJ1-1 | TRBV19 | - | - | TGTGCCAGTACCCTAAAGGCAGGGTACACTGAAGCTTTCTTT | CASTLKAGYTEAFF
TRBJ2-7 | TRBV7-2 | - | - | TGTGCCAGCAGGGTCGGGGGGCCTCCTGCCTACGAGCAGTACTTC | CASRVGGPPAYEQYF
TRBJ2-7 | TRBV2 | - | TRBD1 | TGTGCCAGCAGCGTGGACAGGGGGGAAGGATTAGTGCAGTACTTC | CASSVDRGEGLVQYF
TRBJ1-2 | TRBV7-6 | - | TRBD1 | TGTGCCAGCAGCTTGGACAGGGAGAAGTATGGCTACACCTTC | CASSLDREKYGYTF
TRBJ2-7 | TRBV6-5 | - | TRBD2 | TGTGCCAGCAGTTACAGGTGGGAGGGTGGAGAGCAGTACTTC | CASSYRWEGGEQYF
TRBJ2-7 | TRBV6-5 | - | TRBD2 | TGTGCCAGCAGTCGGAGCGGGAGGGCCCCCGAGCAGTACTTC | CASSRSGRAPEQYF
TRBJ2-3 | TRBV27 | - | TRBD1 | TGTGCCAGCAGTTTCTTCCGTCCCGATCAGGGGGCGGGAGATACGCAGTATTTT | CASSFFRPDQGAGDTQYF
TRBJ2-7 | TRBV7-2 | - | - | TGTGCCAGCAGCTTGCTCCCGGAGACCTACGAGCAGTACTTC | CASSLLPETYEQYF
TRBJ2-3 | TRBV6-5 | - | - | TGTGCCAGCAGAAATTGGAGGACCAGCACAGATACGCAGTATTTT | CASRNWRTSTDTQYF
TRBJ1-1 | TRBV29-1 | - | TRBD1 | TGCAGCGGGGCGGGACAGGGGTTTATGAACACTGAAGCTTTCTTT | CSGAGQGFMNTEAFF
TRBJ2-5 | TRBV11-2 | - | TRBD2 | TGTGCCAGCAGCTCATGGACTAGCGGGATAGTGACCCAGTACTTC | CASSSWTSGIVTQYF
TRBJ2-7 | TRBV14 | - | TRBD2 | TGTGCCAGCAGCCAAGGAACTAGCGGCTCCTACGAGCAGTACTTC | CASSQGTSGSYEQYF
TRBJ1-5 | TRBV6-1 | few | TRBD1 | TGTGCCAGCAGAAAGACAGGGAGGAATCAGCCCCAGCATTTT | CASRKTGRNQPQHF
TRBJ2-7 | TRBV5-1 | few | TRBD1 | TGCGCCAGCAGCTCGGGACAGGGGTTCAACGAGCAGTACTTC | CASSSGQGFNEQYF
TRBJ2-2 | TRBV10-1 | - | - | TGCGCCAGCGGGGGGGATGGGACATGTTACACCGGGGAGCTGTTTTTT | CASGGDGTCYTGELFF
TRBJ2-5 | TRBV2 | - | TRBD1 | TGTGCCAGCAGTCTGGGACAGGGGTCACAAGAGACCCAGTACTTC | CASSLGQGSQETQYF
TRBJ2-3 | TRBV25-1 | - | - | TGTGCCAGCAGTGGGGGGGCCGGGGGGATCGCAGATACGCAGTATTTT | CASSGGAGGIADTQYF
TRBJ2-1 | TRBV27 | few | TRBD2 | TGTGCCAGCAGTTCGATAGCGGGAGGCTCTTTCAATGAGCAGTTCTTC | CASSSIAGGSFNEQFF
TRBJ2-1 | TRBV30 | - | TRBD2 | TGTGCCTGGAGTCGGACTAGCGGGAGGGCCCTCTACAATGAGCAGTTCTTC | CAWSRTSGRALYNEQFF
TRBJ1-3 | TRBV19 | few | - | TGTGCCAGTAGCATCCGACGGGGGGACACCATATATTTT | CASSIRRGDTIYF
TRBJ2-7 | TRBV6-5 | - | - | TGTGCCAGCAGTCAGTCTAAGGGGCCCTACGAGCAGTACTTC | CASSQSKGPYEQYF
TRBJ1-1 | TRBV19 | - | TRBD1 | TGTGCCAGTAGCCCTAGGGGGCCTTCCACTGAAGCTTTCTTT | CASSPRGPSTEAFF
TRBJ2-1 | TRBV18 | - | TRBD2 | TGTGCCAGCTCACCGTGGCGGGAGGGTGTCAATGAGCAGTTCTTC | CASSPWREGVNEQFF
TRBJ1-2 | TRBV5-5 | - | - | TGTGCCAGCAGCCGGGACACCTATGGCTACACCTTC | CASSRDTYGYTF
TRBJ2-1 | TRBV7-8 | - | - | TGTGCCAGCAGAAGAACAATGGAGTCCTCCTACAATGAGCAGTTCTTC | CASRRTMESSYNEQFF
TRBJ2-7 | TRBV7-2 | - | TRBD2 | TGTGCCAGCAGCAGGACTAGCGGTACCTACGAGCAGTACTTC | CASSRTSGTYEQYF
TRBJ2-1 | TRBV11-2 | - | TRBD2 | TGTGCCAGCAGCTTAATTAGCGGGAGGAATGAGCAGTTCTTC | CASSLISGRNEQFF
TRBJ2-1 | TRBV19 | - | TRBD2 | TGTGCCAGTAGTATTTCTATAGCGGGAGACCTAGGTAGGGAGCAGTTCTTC | CASSISIAGDLGREQFF
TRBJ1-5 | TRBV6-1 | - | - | TGTGCCAGCAGTGAAGAAGTAACCAGGGGCCTTAGCAATCAGCCCCAGCATTTT | CASSEEVTRGLSNQPQHF
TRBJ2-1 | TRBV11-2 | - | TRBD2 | TGTGCCAGCAGCCCTAGACTAGCGGGAGGTTCCGATGAGCAGTTCTTC | CASSPRLAGGSDEQFF
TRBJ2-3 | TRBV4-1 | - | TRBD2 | TGCGCCAGCAGCCCCCGAGCGGGAACAGATACGCAGTATTTT | CASSPRAGTDTQYF
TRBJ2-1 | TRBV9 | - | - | TGTGCCAGCAGCGTAGGAGACTCCCCCCATGAGCAGTTCTTC | CASSVGDSPHEQFF
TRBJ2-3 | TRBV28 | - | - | TGTGCCAGCAACCTAGCAGGGGTTCGCACAGATACGCAGTATTTT | CASNLAGVRTDTQYF
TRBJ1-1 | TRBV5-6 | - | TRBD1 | TGCGCCAGCAGCTACGGACAGGGGGCAGAAGAAGCTTTCTTT | CASSYGQGAEEAFF
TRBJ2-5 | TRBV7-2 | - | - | TGTGCCAGCAGCTTAGTCTTAGGGAGCCAAGAGACCCAGTACTTC | CASSLVLGSQETQYF
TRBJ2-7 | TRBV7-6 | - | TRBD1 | TGTGCCAGCAGCCTCGGGATCGGGACAGCCTACGAGCAGTACTTC | CASSLGIGTAYEQYF
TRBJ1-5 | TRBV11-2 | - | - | TGTGCCAGCAGCTCGGCGGTGGAGAATCAGCCCCAGCATTTT | CASSSAVENQPQHF
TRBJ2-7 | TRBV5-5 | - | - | TGTGCCAGCAGCTTGGAATTAGGCAGGGTGAAGGGTGATGAGCAGTACTTC | CASSLELGRVKGDEQYF
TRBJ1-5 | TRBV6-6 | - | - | TGTGCCAGCAGATCAGGAGGATCACGTCAGCCCCAGCATTTT | CASRSGGSRQPQHF
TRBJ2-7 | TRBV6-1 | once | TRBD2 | TGTGCCAGCAGTGAAATCCCCCGGACTAGCGGGTACGAGCAGTACTTC | CASSEIPRTSGYEQYF
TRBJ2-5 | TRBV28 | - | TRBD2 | TGTGCCAGCAGTCTTAGCGGGAGGAGGATTGGAGAGACCCAGTACTTC | CASSLSGRRIGETQYF
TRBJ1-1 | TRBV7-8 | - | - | TGTGCCAGCAGCTCCGTCAGGGGGAACACTGAAGCTTTCTTT | CASSSVRGNTEAFF
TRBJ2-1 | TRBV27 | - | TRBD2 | TGTGCCAGCAGTTTAGGGGGGGGCGGGGGGAGGGACTACAATGAGCAGTTCTTC | CASSLGGGGGRDYNEQFF